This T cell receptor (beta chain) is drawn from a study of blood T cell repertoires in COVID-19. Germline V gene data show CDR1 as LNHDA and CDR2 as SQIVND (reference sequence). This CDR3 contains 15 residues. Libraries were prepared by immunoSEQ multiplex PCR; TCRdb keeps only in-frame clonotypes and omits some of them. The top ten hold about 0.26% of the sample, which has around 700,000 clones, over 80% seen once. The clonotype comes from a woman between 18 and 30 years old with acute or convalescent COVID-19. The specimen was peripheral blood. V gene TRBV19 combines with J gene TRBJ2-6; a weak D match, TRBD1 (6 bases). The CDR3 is CATLGRGSGANVLTF. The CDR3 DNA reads TGTGCTACCCTTGGCAGGGGCTCTGGGGCCAACGTCCTGACTTTC.